Shown below are 6 T cell receptor beta chains from a single sample sequenced in a study of cytomegalovirus exposure and HLA in healthy donors. This PCR relied on a set of 60 Vbeta primers and 13 Jbeta primers. The method was immunoSEQ multiplex PCR; TCRdb's version includes in-frame clones alone and lacks a portion of them. The repertoire includes about 120,000 clones, 81% of them detected once, and 3% to 4% sits in the top ten. The sample consisted of PBMCs. These receptor sequences come from a young woman in good health and CMV-seronegative.

A note on this clone: At one end, the junction sequence differs from germline, possibly due to a read error. This sample also contains other DNA sequences that code for the same CDR3. The chain has TRBV5-1 and TRBJ1-1, with 7 bases lining up with TRBD1. Germline V gene data show CDR1 as SGHRS and CDR2 as YFSETQ. CDR3 length equals 16 residues. The CDR3 region is CASSASYRGMNTEAFF. CDR3 nucleotides: TGCGCCAGCAGCGCTTCTTACAGGGGAATGAACACCGAAGCTTTCTTT.

The chain carries TRBV6-6 and TRBJ2-3; 11 bases align to TRBD1. CDR1 and CDR2 from the germline V gene are MNHNY and SVGAGI (reference sequence). V was clipped by 6 bases and J by 3 bases; unmatched bases: 5. CDR3 length: 15 residues. The CDR3 region is CASSLGQGETDTQYF. The CDR3 bases are TGTGCCAGCAGCTTGGGACAGGGGGAGACAGATACGCAGTATTTT.

The chain is built from TRBV9 and TRBJ1-1, with a tentative D call TRBD1 (5 bases). The ends were cut back, 3 bases at V and 5 bases at J, with 17 bases in the middle. CDR3 length: 15 amino acids. Germline-derived CDR1 and CDR2 are SGDLS and YYNGEE. CDR3 nucleotide sequence: TGTGCCAGCAGCGGCCCCCAGGGCCGGTTGACTGAAGCTTTCTTT. Translated, it gives CASSGPQGRLTEAFF.

CDR3 nucleotides: TGTGCCAGCAGCCAAGATGAGGGGGAGAAATACAATGAGCAGTTCTTC. Residues: CASSQDEGEKYNEQFF. This chain uses TRBV14 with TRBJ2-1, with a possible D match to TRBD1 (6 bases). The CDR3 totals 16 residues. CDR1 and CDR2 from the germline V gene are SGHDN and FVKESK. V lost 0 bases and J lost 4, with 13 bases in between.

The rearrangement links TRBV11-3 to TRBJ1-5, with a tentative D call TRBD1 (5 bases). Between the trimmed V and J ends, which lost 5 bases and 5 bases, there was a span of 13 bases. The CDR3 spans 14 residues. The germline gives CDR1 SGHNT, CDR2 YENEEA. The CDR3 nucleotides are TGTGCCAGCAGCCGTATAGGGGTATATCAGCCCCAGCATTTT. Translated: CASSRIGVYQPQHF.

The chain joins TRBV5-6 to TRBJ1-5; maybe TRBD1 (5 bases). This CDR3 is 14 amino acids long. Trimming removed 0 bases at V and 11 bases at J, with 15 bases between. Germline assignment: CDR1 SGHDT and CDR2 YYEEEE. CDR3 sequence reads: CASSLVGVGGTQHF. In DNA form, the CDR3 reads TGTGCCAGCAGCTTGGTTGGGGTCGGGGGGACCCAGCATTTT.